The 20 T cell receptor beta chains given below trace back to one sample, sequenced in a study of cytomegalovirus exposure and HLA in healthy donors (dated by TCRdb to 2016 to 2017). Library generation was performed with the immunoSEQ multiplex PCR assay. A mixture of 60 forward primers for TCR Vbeta segments and 13 reverse primers for TCR Jbeta segments was used in the multiplex PCR. TCRdb mirrors the immuneACCESS table, restricted to in-frame sequences. Some clones are absent from its copies; in checked studies, under half trace to an unresolved V gene, and the reason for the others is unknown. The sample includes some 160,000 clones, with 60% to 80% observed a single time. Of the sample, 1.4% to 1.5% falls within the top ten clones. The sequenced sample was PBMCs. Receptors were obtained from a male donor in good health and CMV-seronegative.

The gene calls are TRBV10-3 and TRBJ1-2, with 8 nucleotides matching TRBD1. The germline V gene encodes CDR1 ENHRY and CDR2 SYGVKD. There are 13 residues in the CDR3. After removal of 11 bases from V and 3 bases from J, the junction contained 8 bases not matched to a gene. CDR3 DNA sequence: TGTGCCCTATCGGGACAGGCCGACTATGGCTACACCTTC. Translation gives CALSGQADYGYTF.

In this sample, this clone is medium-sized. The rearrangement joins TRBV6-4 to TRBJ2-3; 16 bases match TRBD2. J was trimmed by 4 bases and V by 5 bases; bases with no gene match: 3. The CDR3 has 16 residues. Per germline, CDR1 MRHNA and CDR2 SNTAGT. The CDR3 sequence is CASSPGLAGGPDTQYF. The CDR3 DNA is TGTGCCAGCAGTCCGGGACTAGCGGGGGGGCCAGATACGCAGTATTTT.

The CDR3, as DNA: TGCGCCAGCAGCCCCCGGGGGACCGGAGAGACCCAGTACTTC. This gives the protein CASSPRGTGETQYF. The rearrangement uses TRBV5-1 and TRBJ2-5; D is possibly TRBD2 (6 bases). The ends were cut back, 4 bases at V and 4 bases at J, with 14 bases in the middle. The germline V gene has CDR1 SGHRS and CDR2 YFSETQ. This CDR3 has 14 amino acids.

V is TRBV4-1 and J is TRBJ2-2, with a possible D match to TRBD2 (5 bases). Germline CDR1 is MGHRA and CDR2 is YSYEKL. The ends were cut back, 0 bases at V and 0 bases at J, with 11 bases in the middle. CDR3 length equals 17 residues. CDR3 sequence (DNA): TGCGCCAGCAGCCAAGATGAAAGGACTCCGAACACCGGGGAGCTGTTTTTT. This gives the protein CASSQDERTPNTGELFF.

The V gene is TRBV6-1, the J gene TRBJ2-7, with 9 bases lining up with TRBD1. CDR1 is MNHNS, CDR2 SASEGT, per germline. Losses at the gene ends were 0 bases for V and 2 bases for J; bases not matched to a gene: 5. The length of the CDR3 is 16 residues. In nucleotides, the CDR3 is TGTGCCAGCAGTGAAGCGGGGACAGGGTCTCCCTACGAGCAGTACTTC. Translation: CASSEAGTGSPYEQYF.

The chain combines TRBV6-6 with TRBJ2-3; no reliable D call. Trimming took 2 bases from V and 2 from J, leaving 5 bases between them. The CDR3 sequence is 13 residues long. Germline V gene lookup returns CDR1 MNHNY and CDR2 SVGAGI (reference sequence). CDR3 amino acids: CASSYSFTDTQYF. The CDR3 DNA follows: TGTGCCAGCAGTTACAGCTTCACAGATACGCAGTATTTT.

The chain combines TRBV14 with TRBJ2-7; 8 nucleotides line up with TRBD1. The ends lost 0 bases at V and 4 bases at J; junction bases unmatched: 5. This CDR3 region has 15 residues. Germline loops: CDR1 SGHDN, CDR2 FVKESK. The CDR3, as DNA: TGTGCCAGCAGCCAAGAGCAGGGGGCGGGGTACGAGCAGTACTTC. This gives the protein CASSQEQGAGYEQYF. Looking up the rest from reference TRBV14 and TRBJ2-7 gives the full variable domain: EAGVTQFPSHSVIEKGQTVTLRCDPISGHDNLYWYRRVMGKEIKFLLHFVKESKQDESGMPNNRFLAERTGGTYSTLKVQPAELEDSGVYFCASSQEQGAGYEQYFGPGTRLTVT.

This chain uses TRBV2 with TRBJ2-2; D is unresolved. This CDR3 region has 11 residues. V lost 6 bases, J lost 6 bases, and 5 bases lay in between. Germline V gene data show CDR1 as SNHLY and CDR2 as FYNNEI. CDR3 coding DNA: TGTGCCAGCAGCCAGTCCGGGGAGCTGTTTTTT. Translation: CASSQSGELFF.

This chain uses TRBV4-2 with TRBJ2-1; 8 bases line up with TRBD2. Germline CDR1 is LGHNA and CDR2 is YNFKEQ. With V trimmed by 2 bases and J by 12 bases, 6 bases remained unmatched. The CDR3 totals 13 residues. CDR3 nucleotide sequence: TGTGCCAGCAGCCAATCTACTAGCGGAGGGCAGTTCTTC. This codes for CASSQSTSGGQFF.

The genes are TRBV25-1 and TRBJ1-1; tentative D call: TRBD1 (6 bases). Germline CDR1 MGHDK, CDR2 SYGVNS. V was clipped by 5 bases and J by 1 base, with 11 bases between them. The CDR3 is 14 amino acids. The CDR3 reads CASSPHRENTEAFF. The CDR3, as DNA: TGTGCCAGCAGTCCACACAGGGAGAACACTGAAGCTTTCTTT.

This chain joins TRBV19 and TRBJ2-3, with D perhaps matching TRBD2 (5 bases). V was trimmed by 3 bases and J by 5 bases, leaving 15 bases between them. Looked up from germline, CDR1 is LNHDA and CDR2 is SQIVND (reference sequence). The length of the CDR3 is 15 residues. The CDR3 loop reads CASSMRGNAQDTQYF. The CDR3 region has the DNA TGTGCCAGTAGTATGCGAGGGAATGCACAAGATACGCAGTATTTT.

V usage is TRBV20-1 and J usage is TRBJ1-1, with D unresolved. Germline V lookup: CDR1 DFQATT, CDR2 SNEGSKA (reference sequence). Trimming shortened V by 5 bases and J by 6 bases, and 10 bases separated the two germline ends. The CDR3 runs to 11 residues. The CDR3 reads CSAEQYSEAFF. The CDR3 DNA follows: TGCAGTGCTGAACAGTATTCTGAAGCTTTCTTT.

This chain uses TRBV6-5 with TRBJ2-5, with 7 bases lining up with TRBD1. The J call may be mistaken, given a closer DNA end match to TRBJ2-7. The CDR3 covers 16 residues. In germline, CDR1 is MNHEY, CDR2 SVGAGI. Here the CDR3 reads CASSYSGTASSYEQYF. CDR3 nucleotides: TGTGCCAGCAGTTACTCCGGGACAGCCTCCTCCTACGAGCAGTACTTC.

The chain couples TRBV7-9 to TRBJ1-4, with TRBD1 identical over 7 bases. CDR3 length: 13 amino acids. Losses at the gene ends were 6 bases for V and 7 bases for J; bases not matched to a gene: 5. Germline-derived CDR1 and CDR2 are SEHNR and FQNEAQ (reference sequence). CDR3 residues: CASRTGTVEKLFF. CDR3 DNA sequence: TGTGCCAGCAGAACTGGGACAGTTGAAAAACTGTTTTTT.

The V gene is TRBV13, the J gene TRBJ2-1, with 9 bases that match TRBD2. The CDR3 runs to 16 residues. The J segment lost 7 bases and the V segment lost 4 bases, leaving 11 bases of the junction unmatched. Germline lookup yields CDR1 PRHDT and CDR2 FYEKMQ (reference sequence). CDR3 loop: CASSSSGGLSSNEQFF. DNA of the CDR3: TGTGCCAGCAGCTCCAGCGGGGGGCTAAGTTCGAATGAGCAGTTCTTC. The full variable domain, completed using reference TRBV13 and TRBJ2-1, is AAGVIQSPRHLIKEKRETATLKCYPIPRHDTVYWYQQGPGQDPQFLISFYEKMQSDKGSIPDRFSAQQFSDYHSELNMSSLELGDSALYFCASSSSGGLSSNEQFFGPGTRLTVL.

The chain is built from TRBV5-5 and TRBJ2-1; the D is unclear. V was shortened by 3 bases and J by 4 bases, with 8 bases between the two germline ends. Germline-derived CDR1 and CDR2 are SGHKS and YYEKEE (reference sequence). This CDR3 region has 13 residues. The CDR3 DNA follows: TGTGCCAGCAGCTGGTTAGCTTACAATGAGCAGTTCTTC. Amino acids: CASSWLAYNEQFF.

This clone was counted a few times. The CDR3 region is CASSLQASYEQYF. Here the CDR3 DNA reads TGCGCCAGCAGCTTGCAGGCCTCCTACGAGCAGTACTTC. V gene TRBV5-1 combines with J gene TRBJ2-7; D call uncertain. Trimming removed 1 base from V and 0 bases from J, with 5 bases in between. Germline CDR1 reads SGHRS; CDR2 reads YFSETQ. This CDR3 is built from 13 residues.

This clone was counted a single time. The rearrangement joins TRBV5-1 to TRBJ1-4, with D uncertain. Germline values: CDR1 SGHRS, CDR2 YFSETQ. The V end was cut by 1 base, the J end by 0 bases, with 7 bases between. The CDR3 is 15 amino acids. The CDR3 coding sequence is TGCGCCAGCAGCTTGACACCCGCAACTAATGAAAAACTGTTTTTT. Translating gives CASSLTPATNEKLFF.

This clone was observed once. The chain employs TRBV5-1 and TRBJ2-7; 13 bases line up with TRBD2. The CDR3 covers 14 residues. Germline CDR1 reads SGHRS; CDR2 reads YFSETQ. The V and J ends lost 6 bases and 6 bases, in that order; junction bases with no gene match: 6. The CDR3: CASTEGLAGAEQYF. CDR3 DNA sequence: TGCGCCAGCACCGAAGGACTAGCGGGGGCCGAGCAGTACTTC.

CDR3 sequence: CASSLSHGSTDTQYF. CDR3 in DNA: TGCGCCAGCAGCCTGAGTCACGGTAGCACAGATACGCAGTATTTT. The gene calls are TRBV5-1 and TRBJ2-3; D remains unclear. Trimming cost V 4 bases and J 0 bases, with 12 bases left between them. The CDR3 has 15 amino acids. The germline gives CDR1 SGHRS, CDR2 YFSETQ.